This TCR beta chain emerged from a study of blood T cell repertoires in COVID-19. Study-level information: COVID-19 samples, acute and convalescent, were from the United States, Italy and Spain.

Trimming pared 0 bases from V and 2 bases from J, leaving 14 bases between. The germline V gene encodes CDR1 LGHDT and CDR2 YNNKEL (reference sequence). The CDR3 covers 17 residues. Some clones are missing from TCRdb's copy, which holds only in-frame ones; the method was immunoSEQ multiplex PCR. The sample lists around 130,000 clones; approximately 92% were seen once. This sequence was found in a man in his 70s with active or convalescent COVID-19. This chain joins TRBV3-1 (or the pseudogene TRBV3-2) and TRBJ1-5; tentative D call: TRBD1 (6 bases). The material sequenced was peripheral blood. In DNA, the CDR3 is TGTGCCAGCAGCCAAGATATTATGGGGGCACGCAATCAGCCCCAGCATTTT. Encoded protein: CASSQDIMGARNQPQHF.